This entry features one TCR beta chain sequence. The antigen is undetermined. CDR1 MGHRA and CDR2 YSYEKL come from the germline V gene. The CDR3 is 15 residues long. V shed 1 base and J shed 7 bases, with 14 bases lying between them. Repertoires were generated with immunoSEQ multiplex PCR, while TCRdb's copy carries only in-frame clones and drops some. In the table there are roughly 720,000 clones, 80% to 95% of which are singletons. The data are from a study of shared clonotypes between healthy human individuals. Study-wide context: The plates for each donor numbered three CD4 naive, three CD4 memory, two CD8 naive and one CD8 memory.

Overall study findings and caveats: Among donors, the sharing of clonotypes was expected to be influenced by sequencing depth.

The receptor was isolated from a man between 18 and 29 years old in good health. Some clones in this sample may be carry-over from other donors' samples. The sample was memory CD8+ T cells from PBMCs. Subset defined: CD45RO+ cells pooled with CCR7-negative TemRA cells. The chain links TRBV4-1 to TRBJ2-1; D gene ambiguous. The CDR3 DNA sequence: TGCGCCAGCAGCCAAGTTTCGCTGGGGTTTAATGAGCAGTTCTTC. It translates to CASSQVSLGFNEQFF.